The 9 T cell receptor beta chains listed next were all sequenced from one sample in a study of OX40 agonist ivuxolimab in advanced cancers. Assay: immunoSEQ multiplex PCR; the TCRdb copy retains only in-frame clones and omits some. The sample holds more than 80,000 clones; about 90% are singletons and the top ten take 1.5% to 2%. Specimen: CD4+ or CD8+ T cells sorted from blood, collected in a trial of the OX40 agonist ivuxolimab. These receptors all stem from an adult with an advanced solid tumor such as melanoma, head and neck, liver or kidney cancer.

The chain employs TRBV11-2 and TRBJ2-5; D possibly corresponds to TRBD1 (6 bases). From germline, CDR1 is SGHAT and CDR2 FQNNGV. With 5 bases removed from V and 11 bases from J, the gap between germline ends came to 24 bases. The CDR3 consists of 15 residues. In nucleotides, the CDR3 is TGTGCCAGCAGCCAACCCGGTTTTTTTCGGGACAATCAGTACTTC. Its translation is CASSQPGFFRDNQYF.

The gene calls are TRBV6-5 and TRBJ2-7; D gene uncertain. With 2 bases removed from V and 2 bases from J, the gap between germline ends came to 16 bases. Germline V gene data show CDR1 as MNHEY and CDR2 as SVGAGI. The CDR3 loop spans 16 amino acids. This chain's CDR3 is CASSYDVERAPYEQYF. The CDR3, as DNA: TGTGCCAGCAGTTACGATGTGGAAAGGGCCCCCTACGAGCAGTACTTC.

The V call is TRBV6-6, the J call TRBJ2-7, with 9 nucleotides matching TRBD2. CDR1 MNHNY and CDR2 SVGAGI come from the germline V gene (reference sequence). Trimming at V came to 6 bases and at J to 2 bases, leaving 5 bases not matched to a gene. There are 14 residues in the CDR3. The CDR3 DNA follows: TGTGCCAGCAGCCTGACTAGCGGAACCTACGAGCAGTACTTC. It specifies CASSLTSGTYEQYF.

A single count supports this clone. The J gene is TRBJ2-7, the V gene TRBV28; TRBD2 agrees at 12 bases. CDR3 length: 18 residues. After removal of 5 bases from V and 2 bases from J, the junction contained 13 bases not matched to a gene. Germline lookup yields CDR1 MDHEN and CDR2 SYDVKM. As DNA, the CDR3 is TGTGCCAGCAGTCAACTCGGACTAGCGGGACGAAGAGCCTACGAGCAGTACTTC. Its translation: CASSQLGLAGRRAYEQYF.

The chain links TRBV19 to TRBJ1-5, with D possibly being TRBD1 (6 bases). The CDR3 has 17 residues. V was cut by 7 bases and J by 1 base, with 20 bases left in between. Germline V gene lookup returns CDR1 LNHDA and CDR2 SQIVND (reference sequence). CDR3 sequence reads: CASNPLGARGSNQPQHF. CDR3 nucleotide sequence: TGTGCCAGTAACCCTTTGGGGGCTCGCGGGAGCAATCAGCCCCAGCATTTT.

The V gene is TRBV6-5, the J gene TRBJ2-1; TRBD2 agrees at 12 bases. The CDR3 runs 15 residues. V shed 6 bases, J shed 3 bases, and the junction held 3 bases outside the gene matches. The germline CDR1 and CDR2 sequences are MNHEY and SVGAGI. CDR3: CASSQGLAGYNEQFF. The CDR3, as DNA: TGTGCCAGCAGCCAGGGACTAGCGGGCTACAATGAGCAGTTCTTC.

The chain couples TRBV4-1 to TRBJ2-1, with TRBD2 identical over 10 bases. CDR3 length: 18 residues. CDR1 MGHRA and CDR2 YSYEKL come from the germline V gene. After removal of 3 bases from V and 7 bases from J, the junction contained 15 bases not matched to a gene. The CDR3 bases are TGCGCCAGCAGCCAGTGGTCTAGCGGGAGTACCCTTCGTAATGAGCAGTTCTTC. Translated: CASSQWSSGSTLRNEQFF.

The V gene is TRBV7-8, the J gene TRBJ1-1; D is uncertain. CDR1 SGHVS and CDR2 FQNEAQ come from the germline V gene. Deletions cut 2 bases from V and 7 bases from J, with 17 bases between. The CDR3 is 15 amino acids. CDR3 DNA: TGTGCCAGCAGCTTATGGCGACCCCCCGGCGGTGAAGCTTTCTTT. Protein sequence: CASSLWRPPGGEAFF.

The genes are TRBV29-1 and TRBJ1-1, with 7 nucleotides matching TRBD1. The J segment lost 0 bases and the V segment lost 4 bases, leaving 2 bases of the junction unmatched. This CDR3 spans 13 amino acids. Germline V gene sequence: CDR1 SQVTM, CDR2 ANQGSEA. CDR3 in DNA: TGCAGCGTTGTGGACAGGTTGAACACTGAAGCTTTCTTT. It translates to CSVVDRLNTEAFF.